This passage covers 2 T cell receptor beta chains from one sample sequenced in a study of control samples from healthy donors and cancer patients. Assay: immunoSEQ multiplex PCR; the TCRdb copy retains only in-frame clones and omits some. Found here are approximately 82,000 clones, around 94% of them singletons; the top ten hold around 4.5%. The sample taken for sequencing was blood. These receptors all stem from a woman aged 18 to 35 in good health.

As for this clone: Other DNA sequences in this sample translate to the same CDR3. The chain combines TRBV19 with TRBJ2-1; 8 nucleotides line up with TRBD1. This CDR3 region has 15 residues. Germline CDR1 is LNHDA and CDR2 is SQIVND (reference sequence). The trim removed 4 bases at V and 4 bases at J, leaving 6 bases unmatched. CDR3 sequence (DNA): TGTGCCAGTAGTACCGGGACAGGAACTTACAATGAGCAGTTCTTC. As protein: CASSTGTGTYNEQFF.

This sequence joins TRBV7-9 and TRBJ1-1; D unclear. The length of the CDR3 is 12 residues. Between the trimmed V and J ends, which lost 5 bases and 2 bases, there was a span of 6 bases. The V gene's germline CDR1 is SEHNR and CDR2 FQNEAQ (reference sequence). CDR3 amino acids: CASSPTNTEAFF. In DNA, the CDR3 is TGTGCCAGCAGCCCGACTAACACTGAAGCTTTCTTT.